Following are 22 T cell receptor beta chains from one sample sequenced in a study of shared clonotypes between healthy human individuals. The data were produced by immunoSEQ multiplex PCR, yet TCRdb's version contains in-frame clones alone and is incomplete. The top ten hold approximately 0.35% of the sample, which has 2,500,000 or so clones, over 85% seen once. Source material: naive CD4+ T cells from PBMCs. Subset in this sample: CD45RA+ positively selected. These receptors were taken from a man between 18 and 35 years old in good health. Some clones in this sample may be carry-over from other donors' samples.

The chain combines TRBV5-4 with TRBJ1-2; a weak D match, TRBD1 (6 bases). V dropped 4 bases and J dropped 4 bases, with 17 bases sitting between them. The CDR3 has 15 amino acids. CDR1 and CDR2 (germline): SGHNT, YYREEE (reference sequence). The CDR3 DNA reads as TGTGCCAGCAGCCTTCTAAACAGGGCCATCTATGGCTACACCTTC. It yields the protein CASSLLNRAIYGYTF.

V is TRBV2 and J is TRBJ1-4; D might be TRBD1 (5 bases). The CDR3 runs to 13 residues. V was clipped by 6 bases and J by 5 bases, with 10 bases between them. Germline assignment: CDR1 SNHLY and CDR2 FYNNEI. Written as DNA, the CDR3 is TGTGCCAGCAGGGGGACCGAAAATGAAAAACTGTTTTTT. Protein: CASRGTENEKLFF. The full variable domain, its missing parts supplied by reference TRBV2 and TRBJ1-4, is EPEVTQTPSHQVTQMGQEVILRCVPISNHLYFYWYRQILGQKVEFLVSFYNNEISEKSEIFDDQFSVERPDGSNFTLKIRSTKLEDSAMYFCASRGTENEKLFFGSGTQLSVL.

Regarding this clone: Other DNA sequences in this specimen translate into the identical CDR3. The J gene is TRBJ2-5, the V gene TRBV5-6, with no clear D. The germline CDR1 and CDR2 sequences are SGHDT and YYEEEE. Trimming removed 0 bases at V and 1 base at J, with 4 bases between. The CDR3 covers 13 residues. CDR3 in amino acids: CASSLAVQETQYF. Here the CDR3 DNA reads TGTGCCAGCAGCTTGGCAGTCCAAGAGACCCAGTACTTC.

This clone was detected only a few times. This chain joins TRBV9 and TRBJ1-1; TRBD1 might be the D (5 bases). The CDR3 has 15 amino acids. Germline CDR1 reads SGDLS; CDR2 reads YYNGEE. V dropped 4 bases and J dropped 1 base, with 14 bases sitting between them. The CDR3 is CASSPFVGANTEAFF. In DNA, the CDR3 is TGTGCCAGCAGCCCGTTTGTCGGGGCGAACACTGAAGCTTTCTTT.

J is TRBJ1-2 and V is TRBV19, with D possibly TRBD1 on 6 matching bases. V gave up 3 bases and J gave up 4 bases, with 12 bases separating them. Looked up from germline, CDR1 is LNHDA and CDR2 is SQIVND (reference sequence). This CDR3 is 14 amino acids long. CDR3 residues: CASSILGAVYGYTF. In DNA form, the CDR3 reads TGTGCCAGTAGTATCTTGGGGGCTGTCTATGGCTACACCTTC.

This chain connects TRBV30 to TRBJ2-7; D remains ambiguous. V was trimmed by 3 bases and J by 2 bases, leaving 14 bases between them. From germline, CDR1 is GTSNPN and CDR2 SVGIG (reference sequence). The CDR3 spans 14 residues. The CDR3 sequence: CAWSPLLNTYEQYF. The CDR3 nucleotides are TGTGCCTGGAGCCCCCTACTCAACACCTACGAGCAGTACTTC.

The chain recombines TRBV5-1 with TRBJ2-5, with 7 nucleotides matching TRBD1. The J call is uncertain, as TRBJ2-7 better fits the DNA end. Germline V CDR1 and CDR2: SGHRS, YFSETQ. The CDR3 runs 15 residues. The CDR3, as DNA: TGCGCCAGCAGCTTGGGTTCAGGGGGTGTCTACGAGCAGTACTTC. Protein sequence: CASSLGSGGVYEQYF.

The chain joins TRBV30 to TRBJ2-3; TRBD2 might be the D (6 bases). Looked up from germline, CDR1 is GTSNPN and CDR2 is SVGIG (reference sequence). The CDR3 covers 20 residues. The germline V and J ends were trimmed by 3 bases and 0 bases, with 28 bases remaining between them. CDR3: CAWSDLSPGLRVSSTDTQYF. The CDR3 DNA sequence: TGTGCCTGGAGCGATTTATCCCCGGGACTTCGGGTATCCAGCACAGATACGCAGTATTTT.

This chain links TRBV5-1 with TRBJ2-3; 9 nucleotides match TRBD1. The V segment lost 4 bases and the J segment 0 bases; nucleotides outside the gene matches: 12. Germline V gene sequence: CDR1 SGHRS, CDR2 YFSETQ. The CDR3 has 18 amino acids. CDR3 coding DNA: TGCGCCAGCAGCCGTTTCCCGGGACAGGGTCTTAGCACAGATACGCAGTATTTT. Protein product: CASSRFPGQGLSTDTQYF.

The chain carries TRBV25-1 and TRBJ2-5; D gene ambiguous. Matching the DNA end better, TRBJ2-7 makes the J call doubtful. The CDR3 extends over 12 amino acids. Per the germline V gene, CDR1 is MGHDK and CDR2 is SYGVNS. CDR3 bases: TGTGCCAGCAGTGACCAACCCTACGAGCAGTACTTC. Its protein product is CASSDQPYEQYF.

V usage is TRBV29-1 and J usage is TRBJ1-1, with 7 bases fitting TRBD1. CDR3 length equals 14 residues. Per the germline V gene, CDR1 is SQVTM and CDR2 is ANQGSEA. V dropped 6 bases and J dropped 4; count of bases not matched to a gene: 11. For the CDR3, the DNA is TGCAGCGTCGGACCGAGACAGGGAGGCACTGAAGCTTTCTTT. Its translation is CSVGPRQGGTEAFF.

There are a few counts of this clone. The J gene is TRBJ2-1, the V gene TRBV6-1; TRBD2 matches at 14 bases. V trimming: 5 bases; J trimming: 9 bases; junction bases outside the gene matches: 6. Germline assignment: CDR1 MNHNS and CDR2 SASEGT. The CDR3 has 15 residues. The CDR3 nucleotides read TGTGCCAGCAGTTCGACTAGCGGGAGGGTAATTGAGCAGTTCTTC. Translated, it gives CASSSTSGRVIEQFF.

J is TRBJ2-3 and V is TRBV5-4; a possible D gene is TRBD2 (6 bases). The CDR3 sequence is 16 residues long. The germline gives CDR1 SGHNT, CDR2 YYREEE (reference sequence). Trimming cost V 4 bases and J 1 base, with 16 bases left between them. The CDR3 is CASSAKRASRTDTQYF. The CDR3 DNA is TGTGCCAGCAGCGCCAAGCGGGCGTCTCGCACAGATACGCAGTATTTT.

This rearrangement joins TRBV16 to TRBJ2-7; TRBD1 matches 8 bases. CDR1 and CDR2 from the germline V gene are KGHSY and FQNENV. J gave up 4 bases and V 3 bases, and 5 bases lay outside the gene matches. The CDR3 contains 14 residues. The CDR3 is CASSHGQGRYEQYF. CDR3 sequence (DNA): TGTGCCAGCAGCCACGGACAGGGACGGTACGAGCAGTACTTC.

The chain uses TRBV7-8 and TRBJ2-7; TRBD2 aligns across 10 bases. Germline CDR1 SGHVS, CDR2 FQNEAQ. This CDR3 is 15 amino acids long. V shed 6 bases, J shed 0 bases, and the junction held 5 bases outside the gene matches. CDR3: CASRNLAGASYEQYF. For the CDR3, the DNA is TGTGCCAGCAGAAACCTAGCGGGAGCCTCCTACGAGCAGTACTTC.

V usage is TRBV28 and J usage is TRBJ2-1; D is perhaps TRBD2 (5 bases). The CDR3 is 19 residues long. With 6 bases removed from V and 7 bases from J, the gap between germline ends came to 31 bases. Germline V CDR1 and CDR2: MDHEN, SYDVKM. The CDR3 here is CASSPPLVVFRGLDNEQFF. In nucleotides, the CDR3 is TGTGCCAGCAGCCCCCCGCTCGTCGTCTTTCGCGGGTTGGATAATGAGCAGTTCTTC.

The rearrangement joins TRBV7-9 to TRBJ1-5, with D uncertain. The V end was cut by 2 bases, the J end by 4 bases, with 15 bases between. Germline V gene data show CDR1 as SEHNR and CDR2 as FQNEAQ (reference sequence). The length of the CDR3 is 16 residues. For the CDR3, the DNA is TGTGCCAGCAGCTTATCGGTCGGGAGCTCAAATCAGCCCCAGCATTTT. It is translated as CASSLSVGSSNQPQHF.

The chain joins TRBV27 to TRBJ2-1, with 8 bases aligning to TRBD2. The CDR3 is 17 residues long. Trimming removed 5 bases from V and 15 bases from J; junction bases left unmatched: 24. The germline gives CDR1 MNHEY, CDR2 SMNVEV (reference sequence). CDR3 nucleotides: TGTGCCAGCAGTAATCCCCTTGGACTAAGCGGGAGTTCGAGGCGGTTCTTC. It codes for CASSNPLGLSGSSRRFF.

J is TRBJ2-1 and V is TRBV7-9, with TRBD2 matching 10 bases. This CDR3 has 15 amino acids. After removal of 2 bases from V and 9 bases from J, the junction contained 7 bases not matched to a gene. Germline lookup yields CDR1 SEHNR and CDR2 FQNEAQ (reference sequence). The CDR3 is CASSLSLAGVLEQFF. The CDR3 coding sequence is TGTGCCAGCAGCTTATCCCTAGCGGGAGTCCTTGAGCAGTTCTTC.

The rearrangement joins TRBV15 to TRBJ2-7; D is unresolved. The CDR3 length is 13 residues. V was shortened by 0 bases and J by 5 bases, with 8 bases between the two germline ends. The germline V gene encodes CDR1 LNHNV and CDR2 YYDKDF (reference sequence). The CDR3 loop is CATSRDSYNEQYF. CDR3 nucleotides: TGTGCCACCAGCAGAGATTCGTACAACGAGCAGTACTTC.

V gene TRBV6-1 combines with J gene TRBJ2-1, with 9 bases identical to TRBD2. The V and J ends lost 2 bases and 2 bases, in that order; junction bases with no gene match: 4. This CDR3 is 16 amino acids long. Germline V gene data show CDR1 as MNHNS and CDR2 as SASEGT. The CDR3 sequence: CASSETSSGAYNEQFF. The CDR3 DNA is TGTGCCAGCAGTGAAACGTCTAGCGGGGCCTACAATGAGCAGTTCTTC.

The chain couples TRBV5-1 to TRBJ2-5; no clear D. Germline lookup yields CDR1 SGHRS and CDR2 YFSETQ. Between the trimmed V and J ends, which lost 0 bases and 4 bases, there was a span of 10 bases. The CDR3 totals 14 residues. The CDR3 DNA reads TGCGCCAGCAGCTTGGGAACGGTGGGAGAGACCCAGTACTTC. It encodes CASSLGTVGETQYF.